This T cell receptor beta chain came from a study of regulatory T cells in long-lasting Graves disease. Whole-study findings and limits: Persistent patients shared more public clonotypes (about 2,700) than new patients (under 1,000).

Time point: newly diagnosed GD, antithyroid drugs for less than 3 months. From PBMCs, RNA was extracted and then used to make the TCR library. The length of the CDR3 is 15 residues. Trimming removed 2 bases from V and 3 bases from J; junction bases left unmatched: 7. Per the germline V gene, CDR1 is MNHNS and CDR2 is SASEGT. Investigators prepared the TCR beta libraries by applying iRepertoire HTBI primers and Arm-PCR of CDR3 regions. From the multiplex PCR reads, TCRdb called clonotypes with MiXCR, one entry per CDR3 protein. Here the sample spans 420,000 or so distinct CDR3 sequences, 16% being singletons. This clonotype was seen many times. What it binds is unknown. In addition, the sample was reused for a study of T cells in Graves' hyperthyroidism and ophthalmopathy. This second study notes: TCR CDR3 underwent first-round RT-PCR with the HTBI primer set.

The chain employs TRBV6-1 and TRBJ2-7; 7 positions agree with TRBD2. Sequenced material: peripheral blood mononuclear cells (PBMCs), taken at new diagnosis, from a patient treated with antithyroid drugs. The TCR sequence derives from a woman between 18 and 29 years old with Graves disease. Written as DNA, the CDR3 is TGTGCCAGCAGTGAAACCCTAGCGGAAAGCTACGAGCAGTACTTC. This gives the protein CASSETLAESYEQYF.